This paragraph covers one TCR beta chain sequence. This sample stems from a study of blood T cell repertoires in COVID-19. Whole-study context: PBMCs, B-cell-depleted T cells, or T cells were the source of the cDNA or gDNA that made up the material.

The age range of participants was about 18 to 89 years, with residence in around 22 US areas. All exposed participants met a person with COVID-19 within 2 weeks before entering the study. CDR3 length: 14 amino acids. CDR1 and CDR2 (germline): MNHEY, SVGAGI. Unmatched junction bases numbered 8, after V lost 6 bases and J lost 4 bases. Original methodology: For nucleated cells, counts were estimated from reference gene primer amplification. Using immunoSEQ multiplex PCR, the repertoire was profiled, and TCRdb retains in-frame clones only, with some absent. That table gives V, J and clone size, and the DNA gave D and trimming. The sample carries 220,000 or so clones, nearly 90% recorded once.

Sequencing was carried out using PBMCs or T cells enriched from blood (not recorded which). The V gene is TRBV6-5, the J gene TRBJ1-2; the match to TRBD1 covers 7 bases. The sequence derives from a man aged 25-45 years who had been exposed to COVID-19. CDR3 sequence: CASREDRTLYGYTF. In DNA, the CDR3 is TGTGCCAGCAGGGAGGACAGGACCCTCTATGGCTACACCTTC.